The clone carrying this T cell receptor (beta chain) was seen more than once but under ten times. Its matching antigen is unknown. The CDR3 loop spans 14 amino acids. V was pared by 3 bases and J by 10 bases, with 13 bases between. Indicated time point: healthy volunteer bleed at 2 weeks. Extraction of total RNA was performed on unfractionated whole blood. This sample stems from a study of human T cells and chemical hapten exposure. Study background: Small pooled library volume differences chiefly drove per-sample TCR yield variation. Findings of the study overall: TCRs above 1 in 1000 frequency stayed constant with DPC sensitization.

It was the library that attached unique molecular identifiers to individual cDNA molecules. Source study methods: Across samples, TCR counts had a median of about 92,000 and ranged from about 20,000 to 690,600. TCRdb itself ran the RACE reads through MiXCR, one entry per CDR3 protein. These V and J calls are TCRdb output, not the study's own analysis. The sample records 80,000 to 100,000 distinct CDR3 sequences, roughly 8.5% being singletons. The specimen sequenced was whole blood. This sequence was found in a female donor in good health. Some clones in this sample may be carry-over from other donors' samples. The V call is TRBV12-3 or TRBV12-4, the J call TRBJ1-6; D not resolved. The CDR3 protein is CASSFEREGSPLHF. In nucleotides, the CDR3 is TGTGCCAGCAGTTTTGAGCGCGAAGGATCACCCCTCCACTTT.